This T cell receptor (beta chain) was recorded in a study of T cells in Graves' hyperthyroidism and ophthalmopathy (dated by TCRdb to between 2017 and 2020). With respect to the entire study: Peripheral blood was sampled at the time of initial diagnosis, prior to any treatment. Prospective prediction of ophthalmopathy was tested in an independent validation cohort of some 20 hyperthyroidism patients and 17 patients who later progressed to ophthalmopathy. For training and testing, the roughly 100 patients in the discovery cohort were randomly divided in a 7:3 ratio. In six Graves' hyperthyroidism patients, the study also compared T-cell repertoires from thyroid tissue with T-cell repertoires from blood. After sampling, hyperthyroidism patients received methimazole starting at 30 mg daily, and ophthalmopathy patients received high-dose intravenous methylprednisolone. To identify TCR V-J signatures that set the groups apart, the researchers used a discovery cohort of 95 to 100 patients, made up of roughly 40 with Graves' ophthalmopathy and 57 with stable Graves' hyperthyroidism. TCR Vbeta CDR3 sequencing of 135 peripheral blood samples (roughly 43 ophthalmopathy, about 80 hyperthyroidism and roughly 17 progressor patients) is reported in the paper.

The TCR beta CDR3 regions were amplified from RNA transcripts. A first-round RT-PCR of the TCR CDR3 used the HTBI primer set with the Qiagen OneStep RT-PCR kit. A second multiplex PCR round built the libraries, followed by size selection and purification. Paired-end sequencing of the libraries was performed with 100 bp reads on an Illumina HiSeq2000. For the original study's pipeline: SOAPnuke was used to process the raw data, with reads discarded if the reads contained adapters or uncalled bases, had a mean Phred below 15, or lacked an exact constant-primer or identifier match. High-quality paired reads were merged with COPE v1.2.5, and unique nucleotide sequences were defined as clonotypes. MiTCR v1.1 was used to align clonotypes to the IMGT TRBV, TRBD and TRBJ reference segments. Only V-J combinations with frequency above 0.0001, covering 99.2% of repertoires, were analysed. The TCS score was defined as F50 (clonal expansion) divided by E x V (chaos), with BLOSUM62-based TCRdist calculated between CDR3 peptides within each V-J. Welch's t-statistics and random forest reduced just over 500 V-J features to 13, which were used in a naive Bayes classifier (R e1071). TCRdb handled the public reads itself, with Q25 trimming in fastp and clone calling in MiXCR, and kept productive beta chains. Every entry covers one CDR3 protein and lists the most common genes and DNA from its rows. The V and J calls here are based on TCRdb, not the publication. The sample profile shows about 380,000 distinct CDR3 sequences; around 13% of them were found once. The ten largest make up roughly a fifth of the sample.

This clonotype was counted only a few times. Its antigen is not yet known. No per-base quality is available; no much larger clone lies one base away. Ophthalmopathy patients had moderately to severely active disease, with a Clinical Activity Score of 3 or more, a NOSPECS grade of 4 or more, and a disease duration of less than 3 months. The study excluded patients with uncontrolled infections, other autoimmune diseases, pregnancy or lactation. Diagnoses relied on clinical symptoms, serum thyroxine and TRAb, thyroid ultrasound and orbital computed tomography. Ficoll-Paque density gradient centrifugation was used to isolate PBMCs from 10 ml of fresh peripheral blood. Total RNA was extracted using Trizol reagent, and RNA quality was assessed on an Agilent 2100 Bioanalyzer. General study outcomes and caveats: Ophthalmopathy was separated from stable hyperthyroidism by a 13 V-J signature model, with around 90% sensitivity and approximately 84% specificity obtained in cross-validation and 80%/75% obtained in testing. During validation, the model predicted progression to ophthalmopathy a median of around six months ahead of onset, with more than 55% sensitivity and 72% to 80% specificity. Most expanded thyroid clonotypes (frequency above 0.001) were also detected in blood, suggesting blood repertoires may reflect thyroid immune responses. No statistical method was used to set the sample size in advance, and investigators knew the group allocation.

The germline V gene supplies CDR1 SGHDN and CDR2 FVKESK. The CDR3, cysteine through phenylalanine, is 15 amino acids long. Left in the record is the CDR3 DNA by itself, 45 bases read in frame from the first base. Trimming removed 5 bases from V and 5 bases from J; the gene matches leave 11 bases unexplained. This sequence originates from a young woman with Graves' ophthalmopathy. Material for sequencing was blood. Recombination linked TRBV14 to TRBJ2-7, and 8 junction bases match TRBD1. CDR3 protein: CASSYRGQVGNEQYF. Here is the DNA: TGTGCCAGCAGCTATCGGGGACAGGTAGGCAACGAGCAGTACTTC.